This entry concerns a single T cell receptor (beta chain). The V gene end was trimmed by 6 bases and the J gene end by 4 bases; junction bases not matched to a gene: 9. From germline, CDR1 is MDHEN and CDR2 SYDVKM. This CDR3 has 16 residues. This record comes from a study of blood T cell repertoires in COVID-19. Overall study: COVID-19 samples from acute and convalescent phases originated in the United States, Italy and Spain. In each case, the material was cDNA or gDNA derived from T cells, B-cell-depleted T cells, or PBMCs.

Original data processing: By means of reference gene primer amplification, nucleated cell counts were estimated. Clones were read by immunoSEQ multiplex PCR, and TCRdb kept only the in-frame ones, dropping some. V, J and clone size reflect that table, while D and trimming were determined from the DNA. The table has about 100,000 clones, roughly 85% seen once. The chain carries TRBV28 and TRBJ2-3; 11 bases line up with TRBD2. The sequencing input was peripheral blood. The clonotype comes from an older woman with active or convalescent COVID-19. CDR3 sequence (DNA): TGTGCCAGCAGGAGGGGTAGCGGGGGGGTGTCAGATACGCAGTATTTT. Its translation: CASRRGSGGVSDTQYF.